Below, one T cell receptor beta chain is given with its context. This sample stems from a study of OX40 agonist ivuxolimab in advanced cancers. Study summary: An agonistic anti-OX40 (CD134) antibody, ivuxolimab, was used to treat the patients. At 0.01 to 10 mg/kg, ivuxolimab was administered intravenously to patients every 2 weeks.

Assay used: immunoSEQ multiplex PCR; TCRdb lists only in-frame clones, some missing. Among around 73,000 clones, around 90% were seen once, and the ten largest hold over 9.5%. Sequencing was performed on CD4+ or CD8+ T cells sorted from blood, taken in a trial of the OX40 agonist ivuxolimab. This clonotype was obtained from an adult with an advanced solid tumor such as melanoma, head and neck, liver or kidney cancer.

CDR3 DNA sequence: TGTGCCAGTAACCTAGGGGGGGCTGGCGAGCAGTACTTC. Protein: CASNLGGAGEQYF. The chain joins TRBV19 to TRBJ2-7; maybe TRBD2 (7 bases). Trimming shortened V by 7 bases and J by 6 bases, and 16 bases separated the two germline ends. This CDR3 is 13 amino acids long. CDR1 and CDR2 from the germline V gene are LNHDA and SQIVND (reference sequence).